One and the same sample provided the 20 T cell receptor beta chains below, sequenced in a study of T cell clones after liver transplantation. The assay was immunoSEQ multiplex PCR, and TCRdb's table has in-frame clones only and misses some. Here the sample spans about 76,000 clones, less than 90% being singletons. This specimen was CD4+ T cells from blood, taken at the 22-month timepoint. All receptors come from a human patient who received a liver transplant. T cells may partly derive from the graft donor.

The V call is TRBV27, the J call TRBJ2-6; D may be TRBD2 (5 bases). Trimming stripped 5 bases from V and 0 bases from J, with 11 bases between. The CDR3 extends over 16 amino acids. In germline, CDR1 is MNHEY, CDR2 SMNVEV (reference sequence). DNA for the CDR3: TGTGCCAGCAGTCGTATGGGGAGCTCTGGGGCCAACGTCCTGACTTTC. This sequence encodes CASSRMGSSGANVLTF. The whole variable domain, remainder taken from reference TRBV27 and TRBJ2-6, is EAQVTQNPRYLITVTGKKLTVTCSQNMNHEYMSWYRQDPGLGLRQIYYSMNVEVTDKGDVPEGYKVSRKEKRNFPLILESPSPNQTSLYFCASSRMGSSGANVLTFGAGSRLTVL.

The genes are TRBV28 and TRBJ2-1; 7 bases are a match to TRBD2. Looked up from germline, CDR1 is MDHEN and CDR2 is SYDVKM. This CDR3 comprises 15 residues. After removal of 10 bases from V and 4 bases from J, the junction contained 13 bases not matched to a gene. CDR3 loop: CATVLGTNLYNEQFF. In DNA, the CDR3 is TGTGCCACCGTCCTAGGGACTAACTTGTACAATGAGCAGTTCTTC.

This chain connects TRBV28 to TRBJ2-1; D uncertain. The germline CDR1 and CDR2 sequences are MDHEN and SYDVKM. The CDR3 loop spans 13 amino acids. Trimming cost V 2 bases and J 5 bases, with 7 bases left between them. This CDR3 is CASSLAGDNEQFF. The DNA of the CDR3 is TGTGCCAGCAGTTTAGCTGGCGACAATGAGCAGTTCTTC. The full variable domain, rest sourced from reference TRBV28 and TRBJ2-1, is DVKVTQSSRYLVKRTGEKVFLECVQDMDHENMFWYRQDPGLGLRLIYFSYDVKMKEKGDIPEGYSVSREKKERFSLILESASTNQTSMYLCASSLAGDNEQFFGPGTRLTVL.

The chain employs TRBV18 and TRBJ2-7; the D gene is possibly TRBD1 (6 bases). CDR3 length: 16 amino acids. In germline, CDR1 is KGHSH, CDR2 LQKENI. Between the trimmed V and J ends, which lost 4 bases and 7 bases, there was a span of 23 bases. The DNA of the CDR3 is TGTGCCAGCTCACGCTTAGAGACAGGACCCCCAAGTGAGCAGTACTTC. Protein product: CASSRLETGPPSEQYF.

J is TRBJ1-4 and V is TRBV6-5, with D perhaps matching TRBD1 (5 bases). The CDR3 runs 14 residues. The germline V gene has CDR1 MNHEY and CDR2 SVGAGI. Trimming cost V 6 bases and J 3 bases, with 11 bases left between them. The CDR3 region has the DNA TGTGCCAGCAGGAGACAGTACCCTAATGAAAAACTGTTTTTT. Residues: CASRRQYPNEKLFF.

V gene TRBV28 combines with J gene TRBJ1-2; tentative D call: TRBD1 (6 bases). The ends were cut back, 4 bases at V and 8 bases at J, with 11 bases in the middle. Germline CDR1 and CDR2: MDHEN and SYDVKM. The CDR3 length is 12 residues. CDR3 residues: CASSYRTDGYTF. The DNA for the CDR3 is TGTGCCAGCAGTTACAGGACAGACGGCTACACCTTC.

The sample holds a few counts of this clone. The chain uses TRBV25-1 and TRBJ2-7, with 11 bases identical to TRBD1. Trimming removed 1 base from V and 5 bases from J; junction bases left unmatched: 10. CDR3 length: 17 amino acids. From germline, CDR1 is MGHDK and CDR2 SYGVNS. The CDR3 reads CASSESGTGGRLHEQYF. The CDR3 DNA sequence: TGTGCCAGCAGTGAATCAGGGACAGGGGGACGCCTACACGAGCAGTACTTC.

Details on this clone: A read error may produce the germline difference seen at one junction end. The gene calls are TRBV7-7 and TRBJ2-3; TRBD1 agrees at 10 bases. CDR3 size: 15 residues. Germline CDR1 reads SSHAT; CDR2 reads FNYEAQ (reference sequence). The CDR3 DNA reads TGTGCTAGCAGCTTAGCCGGGACAGGGGCCGATACGCAGTATTTT. This codes for CASSLAGTGADTQYF. Together with reference TRBV7-7 and TRBJ2-3, the CDR3 gives the full variable domain: GAGVSQSPRYKVTKRGQDVTLRCDPISSHATLYWYQQALGQGPEFLTYFNYEAQPDKSGLPSDRFSAERPEGSISTLTIQRTEQRDSAMYRCASSLAGTGADTQYFGPGTRLTVL.

In its sample, this clone was seen a few times. V and J are TRBV25-1 and TRBJ2-3, with 10 bases fitting TRBD1. This CDR3 spans 18 amino acids. The germline V gene encodes CDR1 MGHDK and CDR2 SYGVNS. The ends lost 3 bases at V and 2 bases at J; junction bases unmatched: 11. CDR3 sequence: CASSEAGDRGTLTDTQYF. DNA of the CDR3: TGTGCCAGCAGTGAGGCGGGGGACAGGGGCACTCTCACAGATACGCAGTATTTT. The full variable domain, rest sourced from reference TRBV25-1 and TRBJ2-3, is EADIYQTPRYLVIGTGKKITLECSQTMGHDKMYWYQQDPGMELHLIHYSYGVNSTEKGDLSSESTVSRIRTEHFPLTLESARPSHTSQYLCASSEAGDRGTLTDTQYFGPGTRLTVL.

In its sample, this clone was seen once. This chain links TRBV9 with TRBJ1-3; a weak D match, TRBD1 (5 bases). CDR1 SGDLS and CDR2 YYNGEE come from the germline V gene. Trimming stripped 6 bases from V and 0 bases from J, with 13 bases between. This CDR3 comprises 15 residues. The CDR3 nucleotides read TGTGCCAGCATGGCAGGGCTAAACTCTGGAAACACCATATATTTT. Residues: CASMAGLNSGNTIYF.

The chain couples TRBV28 to TRBJ2-7; D is unclear. From germline, CDR1 is MDHEN and CDR2 SYDVKM. V was shortened by 7 bases and J by 3 bases, with 13 bases between the two germline ends. The CDR3 is 13 amino acids. The CDR3 DNA reads as TGTGCCAGCACCTACGGAGAGATCTACGAGCAGTACTTC. It specifies CASTYGEIYEQYF.

The V and J genes are TRBV28 and TRBJ1-1; D unresolved. Trimming shortened V by 1 base and J by 2 bases, and 17 bases separated the two germline ends. The CDR3 contains 17 residues. In germline, CDR1 is MDHEN, CDR2 SYDVKM. The CDR3 bases are TGTGCCAGCAGTTTATCTCTGGCAGCTAACCTAAACACTGAAGCTTTCTTT. Encoded protein: CASSLSLAANLNTEAFF.

The count of this clone is one. This chain connects TRBV19 to TRBJ2-5; maybe TRBD1 (6 bases). The ends were cut back, 8 bases at V and 0 bases at J, with 16 bases in the middle. CDR1 and CDR2 (germline): LNHDA, SQIVND (reference sequence). CDR3 length: 15 amino acids. CDR3: CASALSSGDQETQYF. In DNA form, the CDR3 reads TGTGCCAGTGCCCTGTCATCAGGGGACCAAGAGACCCAGTACTTC.

This clone was picked up a small number of times. The chain employs TRBV27 and TRBJ1-6; weak D call: TRBD1 (5 bases). Trimming shortened V by 1 base and J by 5 bases, and 27 bases separated the two germline ends. CDR1 and CDR2 (germline): MNHEY, SMNVEV (reference sequence). The CDR3 has 21 residues. CDR3 sequence reads: CASSLFPPQGTRLNNNSPLHF. For the CDR3, the DNA is TGTGCCAGCAGTTTATTCCCCCCGCAGGGTACCCGCCTGAATAATAATTCACCCCTCCACTTT.

The CDR3 DNA sequence: TGTGCCAGCAGCTTGCCGAGGGGGGAATTCACCGGGGAGCTGTTTTTT. This sequence encodes CASSLPRGEFTGELFF. V is TRBV5-6 and J is TRBJ2-2; D might be TRBD1 or TRBD2, each matching 6 bases. CDR3 length: 16 residues. CDR1 and CDR2 (germline): SGHDT, YYEEEE. The germline V and J ends were trimmed by 1 base and 4 bases, with 14 bases remaining between them.

This clone was recorded once. The V gene is TRBV5-1, the J gene TRBJ2-5; the match to TRBD2 covers 13 bases. The V and J ends lost 4 bases and 6 bases, in that order; junction bases with no gene match: 6. There are 15 residues in the CDR3. The V gene's germline CDR1 is SGHRS and CDR2 YFSETQ. The CDR3 DNA reads TGCGCCAGCAGCCTCACTAGCGGGGGGGCTCAGACCCAGTACTTC. Translating gives CASSLTSGGAQTQYF.

The V gene is TRBV7-9, the J gene TRBJ1-2; D ambiguous. V was pared by 1 base and J by 2 bases, with 5 bases between. The CDR3 runs to 13 residues. Germline V lookup: CDR1 SEHNR, CDR2 FQNEAQ (reference sequence). DNA of the CDR3: TGTGCCAGCAGCTTAGAACAGAACTATGGCTACACCTTC. Encoded protein: CASSLEQNYGYTF.

The J gene is TRBJ2-7, the V gene TRBV29-1; no clear D gene. The germline V and J ends were trimmed by 7 bases and 0 bases, with 10 bases remaining between them. This CDR3 has 12 amino acids. From germline, CDR1 is SQVTM and CDR2 ANQGSEA. Written as DNA, the CDR3 is TGCAGCGCCACAAGGAGCTCCTACGAGCAGTACTTC. Translation gives CSATRSSYEQYF.

This clone was seen a few times. This sequence joins TRBV4-1 and TRBJ1-6, with 7 bases fitting TRBD1. The germline V gene has CDR1 MGHRA and CDR2 YSYEKL. The V gene end was trimmed by 0 bases and the J gene end by 7 bases; junction bases not matched to a gene: 6. The CDR3 runs to 16 residues. The CDR3 bases are TGCGCCAGCAGCCAAGATTTACAGGGGCGAAATTCACCCCTCCACTTT. As protein: CASSQDLQGRNSPLHF.

This clone was seen a single time. The chain uses TRBV5-1 and TRBJ2-1; D is uncertain. Trimming stripped 2 bases from V and 9 bases from J, with 12 bases between. CDR1 SGHRS and CDR2 YFSETQ come from the germline V gene. This CDR3 spans 13 amino acids. DNA of the CDR3: TGCGCCAGCAGCTTCGCGACGGACGGTGAGCAGTTCTTC. Its protein is CASSFATDGEQFF.